This T cell receptor beta chain was observed in a study of response to subunit inactivated influenza vaccine. Each CDR3 protein gets one entry after TCRdb re-called the RT-PCR reads with MiXCR. The profile shows hundreds of thousands of distinct CDR3 sequences, less than 15% of them singletons. Germline loops: CDR1 MDHEN, CDR2 SYDVKM. The V and J ends lost 7 bases and 1 base, in that order; junction bases with no gene match: 7. This CDR3 has 16 amino acids. Study outcomes and limitations: The authors offered the suggestion that each seasonal influenza vaccination recruits few new T cells.

As concerns this clonotype: Its antigen is not identified.

This rearrangement joins TRBV28 to TRBJ1-5, with TRBD1 matching over 10 bases. The receptor's source is a man aged 50 to 59 who received an inactivated influenza vaccine. This specimen consisted of PBMCs from blood, obtained around 15 days before vaccination. CDR3 sequence reads: CASKVMGQGSNQPQHF. CDR3 sequence (DNA): TGTGCCAGCAAGGTTATGGGACAGGGGAGCAATCAGCCCCAGCATTTT.